This T cell receptor (beta chain) derives from a study of T cell responses to AZD1222 COVID-19 vaccine. Study-wide background: It was second doses at about 4 or about 12 weeks that were pooled. Points from the study as a whole: None of the repertoires were sampled until the peak T cell response had passed. Unmutated variant regions are reportedly targeted by nearly half of spike-specific TCRs.

Notes on this clone: Its antigen is currently unknown.

Assay used: immunoSEQ multiplex PCR; TCRdb lists only in-frame clones, some missing. The table records 150,000 to 200,000 clones, around 93% of them present only once. The starting material was peripheral blood, obtained on day 0 of AZD1222 vaccination. The receptor's source is an adult in good health.

This chain's CDR3 is CASRPGHSNTEAFF. For the CDR3, the DNA is TGTGCCAGCAGACCGGGACACTCGAACACTGAAGCTTTCTTT. This chain connects TRBV28 to TRBJ1-1; tentative D call: TRBD1 (6 bases). Germline-derived CDR1 and CDR2 are MDHEN and SYDVKM. This CDR3 is built from 14 residues. V shed 6 bases and J shed 1 base, with 12 bases lying between them.